This passage covers 17 T cell receptor beta chains from one sample sequenced in a study of shared clonotypes between healthy human individuals. Data came from immunoSEQ multiplex PCR; TCRdb stores just in-frame clones and leaves some out. The data contain 2.3 million or so clones, approximately 93% of them seen just once; the ten biggest clones take up about 0.37%. The sequenced sample was naive CD4+ T cells from PBMCs. The sample's subset: CD45RA+ positively selected. The receptors derive from a man younger than 35 in good health. Some clones in this sample may be carry-over from other donors' samples.

The chain uses TRBV15 and TRBJ1-2; no definite D call. Trimming took off 0 bases at V and 8 bases at J, with 10 bases between the two ends. Germline V CDR1 and CDR2: LNHNV, YYDKDF (reference sequence). This CDR3 contains 13 residues. The CDR3 here is CATSRDPYLGYTF. DNA of the CDR3: TGTGCCACCAGCAGAGATCCTTATCTGGGCTACACCTTC.

The chain has TRBV5-1 and TRBJ2-1; a weak D match, TRBD2 (6 bases). This CDR3 region has 17 residues. V was cut by 3 bases and J by 3 bases, with 19 bases left in between. Germline V gene data show CDR1 as SGHRS and CDR2 as YFSETQ. The CDR3 sequence: CASSSRLGGSIYNEQFF. The CDR3 DNA sequence: TGCGCCAGCAGCTCCAGACTGGGGGGATCGATCTACAATGAGCAGTTCTTC.

The chain uses TRBV7-9 and TRBJ1-5; D is unclear. Per the germline V gene, CDR1 is SEHNR and CDR2 is FQNEAQ (reference sequence). This CDR3 is 12 amino acids long. V was shortened by 2 bases and J by 9 bases, with 8 bases between the two germline ends. As DNA, the CDR3 is TGTGCCAGCAGCTTAAGTGAGGGGCCCCAGCATTTT. The encoded protein is CASSLSEGPQHF.

With regard to this clone: At one of its ends the junction is not consistent with the germline gene, which may arise from a read error. The chain recombines TRBV5-1 with TRBJ2-7; 8 bases fit TRBD2. This CDR3 spans 15 amino acids. Germline V gene sequence: CDR1 SGHRS, CDR2 YFSETQ. CDR3 nucleotide sequence: TGCGCCAGCAGCTCGGGACTAGAGCTGCCCTACGAGCAGCACTTC. Protein: CASSSGLELPYEQHF.

The chain has TRBV6-5 and TRBJ2-1; 7 bases are a match to TRBD2. With 4 bases clipped from V and 3 bases from J, the junction kept 9 bases outside the gene matches. The CDR3 contains 16 residues. Germline V CDR1 and CDR2: MNHEY, SVGAGI. CDR3: CASSSLRAGVYNEQFF. For the CDR3, the DNA is TGTGCCAGCAGTTCTCTCAGGGCGGGAGTCTACAATGAGCAGTTCTTC.

Remarks on this clone: Different DNA sequences within this sample yield the same CDR3. The chain recombines TRBV9 with TRBJ2-1; 9 positions match TRBD2. The germline V gene has CDR1 SGDLS and CDR2 YYNGEE. The CDR3 sequence is 15 residues long. The trim removed 2 bases at V and 2 bases at J, leaving 2 bases unmatched. The CDR3, as DNA: TGTGCCAGCAGCGTGGCGGGAGGGACCTACAATGAGCAGTTCTTC. As protein: CASSVAGGTYNEQFF.

V gene TRBV4-2 combines with J gene TRBJ2-3; no clear D gene. V was shortened by 0 bases and J by 0 bases, with 7 bases between the two germline ends. The CDR3 length is 15 residues. Per the germline V gene, CDR1 is LGHNA and CDR2 is YNFKEQ. The CDR3 spells CASSQDERSTDTQYF. For the CDR3, the DNA is TGTGCCAGCAGCCAAGACGAGAGGAGCACAGATACGCAGTATTTT.

The chain uses TRBV5-5 and TRBJ1-5; D remains ambiguous. Germline CDR1 reads SGHKS; CDR2 reads YYEKEE (reference sequence). The CDR3 runs to 18 residues. Trimming stripped 2 bases from V and 2 bases from J, with 20 bases between. The CDR3 reads CASSLGSKLGVGNQPQHF. In DNA form, the CDR3 reads TGTGCCAGCAGCTTAGGGTCAAAACTCGGGGTCGGCAATCAGCCCCAGCATTTT.

V gene TRBV7-2 combines with J gene TRBJ2-7; D may be TRBD1 or TRBD2 (5 bases each). This CDR3 is built from 15 residues. V lost 3 bases, J lost 2 bases, and 14 bases lay in between. Looked up from germline, CDR1 is SGHTA and CDR2 is FQGNSA. Written as DNA, the CDR3 is TGTGCCAGCAGCTTTCCCGGGACGGTGGCCTACGAGCAGTACTTC. It encodes CASSFPGTVAYEQYF.

This clone was detected only once. The V and J genes are TRBV5-6 and TRBJ2-2; the D gene is possibly TRBD1 (5 bases). Trimming removed 4 bases at V and 1 base at J, with 11 bases between. Germline-derived CDR1 and CDR2 are SGHDT and YYEEEE. This CDR3 spans 15 amino acids. The CDR3 spells CASSRITGNTGELFF. For the CDR3, the DNA is TGTGCCAGCAGCCGAATAACAGGGAACACCGGGGAGCTGTTTTTT.

This clone was seen a handful of times. This rearrangement joins TRBV19 to TRBJ1-2; 7 bases align to TRBD1. The CDR3 loop spans 14 amino acids. V lost 3 bases, J lost 5 bases, and 6 bases stayed unmatched. Germline CDR1 reads LNHDA; CDR2 reads SQIVND (reference sequence). As DNA, the CDR3 is TGTGCCAGTAGTATTCGGGACAGCACTTATGGCTACACCTTC. Amino acid sequence: CASSIRDSTYGYTF.

The chain employs TRBV28 and TRBJ2-7; D is uncertain. This CDR3 spans 14 amino acids. The V end lost 1 base, the J end lost 3 bases, and 10 bases lay between the germline ends. The V gene's germline CDR1 is MDHEN and CDR2 SYDVKM. The CDR3 reads CASSLLAFNYEQYF. CDR3 in DNA: TGTGCCAGCAGTTTATTGGCATTCAACTACGAGCAGTACTTC.

J is TRBJ2-1 and V is TRBV6-1; D may be TRBD1 or TRBD2 (5 bases each). The CDR3 is 15 amino acids. Trimming cost V 6 bases and J 4 bases, with 16 bases left between them. From germline, CDR1 is MNHNS and CDR2 SASEGT. This CDR3 is CASRDSGRLYNEQFF. In DNA form, the CDR3 reads TGTGCCAGCAGAGACAGCGGTAGACTTTACAATGAGCAGTTCTTC.

This sequence joins TRBV6-5 and TRBJ2-1, with D possibly being TRBD2 (5 bases). Trimming stripped 1 base from V and 10 bases from J, with 11 bases between. CDR1 MNHEY and CDR2 SVGAGI come from the germline V gene. The CDR3 consists of 13 residues. CDR3 amino acids: CASSYFPSGEQFF. CDR3 coding DNA: TGTGCCAGCAGTTACTTCCCCTCGGGAGAGCAGTTCTTC.

V usage is TRBV28 and J usage is TRBJ1-1, with 7 bases fitting TRBD1. Germline-derived CDR1 and CDR2 are MDHEN and SYDVKM. Unmatched junction bases numbered 8, after V lost 9 bases and J lost 7 bases. There are 12 residues in the CDR3. This chain's CDR3 is CASCYRGREAFF. The CDR3 region has the DNA TGTGCCAGTTGTTACAGGGGACGTGAAGCTTTCTTT.

J is TRBJ2-7 and V is TRBV18, with 11 nucleotides matching TRBD2. This CDR3 spans 15 amino acids. Germline CDR1 and CDR2: KGHSH and LQKENI. After removal of 3 bases from V and 5 bases from J, the junction contained 6 bases not matched to a gene. The DNA for the CDR3 is TGTGCCAGCTCACCTATCGGGACTAGCGGCCACGAGCAGTACTTC. Translated: CASSPIGTSGHEQYF.

The CDR3 reads CASDRDRDNEQYF. CDR3 bases: TGTGCCAGCGACCGGGACAGGGATAACGAGCAGTACTTC. The genes are TRBV2 and TRBJ2-7; TRBD1 matches at 9 bases. CDR1 and CDR2 from the germline V gene are SNHLY and FYNNEI. The CDR3 is made up of 13 amino acids. V lost 8 bases, J lost 5 bases, and 7 bases stayed unmatched.